The 32 T cell receptor beta chains in this list originate from one sample, sequenced in a study of T cells after yellow fever vaccination. TCRdb re-analysed the 5' RACE reads in MiXCR, keeping a single row per CDR3 protein. Of 300,000 to 400,000 distinct CDR3 sequences in the sample, approximately 5.7% are singletons; the top ten hold over 14%. This specimen was PBMCs, taken 5 days after the yellow fever booster vaccination. These receptors all come from a man aged 30 to 39 who received the YFV17D yellow fever vaccine.

This clonotype was picked up a small number of times. The CDR3 here is CASSIGEKGAYEQYF. CDR3 nucleotides: TGTGCCAGTAGTATAGGTGAGAAGGGAGCCTACGAGCAGTACTTC. The chain has TRBV19 and TRBJ2-7; tentatively, D is TRBD2 (5 bases). V was cut by 1 base and J by 2 bases, with 12 bases left in between. Germline V gene sequence: CDR1 LNHDA, CDR2 SQIVND (reference sequence). The CDR3 spans 15 residues. The whole variable domain, remainder taken from reference TRBV19 and TRBJ2-7, is DGGITQSPKYLFRKEGQNVTLSCEQNLNHDAMYWYRQDPGQGLRLIYYSQIVNDFQKGDIAEGYSVSREKKESFPLTVTSAQKNPTAFYLCASSIGEKGAYEQYFGPGTRLTVT.

This clonotype was observed many times. The gene calls are TRBV25-1 and TRBJ1-2, with 10 bases fitting TRBD1. Germline CDR1 is MGHDK and CDR2 is SYGVNS. The V segment lost 3 bases and the J segment 4 bases; nucleotides outside the gene matches: 5. This CDR3 comprises 15 residues. The CDR3 bases are TGTGCCAGCAGTGAGGGGGACAGGGGTGGCTATGGCTACACCTTC. Its protein product is CASSEGDRGGYGYTF.

The sample holds many counts of this clonotype. CDR3 coding DNA: TGTGCCATCAGCCTAGTAGGACAGGACTCCTACGAGCAGTACTTC. Encoded protein: CAISLVGQDSYEQYF. J is TRBJ2-7 and V is TRBV10-3; 7 positions match TRBD1. V shed 6 bases and J 0 bases; nucleotides not matched to a gene: 8. The CDR3 runs to 15 residues. From germline, CDR1 is ENHRY and CDR2 SYGVKD.

This clonotype was counted only a few times. This chain uses TRBV3-1 with TRBJ2-1; D is unclear. Germline V CDR1 and CDR2: LGHDT, YNNKEL (reference sequence). The CDR3 sequence is 14 residues long. Deletions cut 0 bases from V and 15 bases from J, with 18 bases between. CDR3 sequence reads: CASSQDHSRIFPFF. CDR3 nucleotide sequence: TGTGCCAGCAGCCAAGATCACAGTCGGATTTTTCCGTTCTTC.

The chain is built from TRBV5-1 and TRBJ2-7; TRBD1 agrees at 8 bases. From germline, CDR1 is SGHRS and CDR2 YFSETQ. This CDR3 has 15 residues. The ends lost 4 bases at V and 6 bases at J; junction bases unmatched: 12. The CDR3 sequence: CASSPSGTGFSEQYF. The DNA of the CDR3 is TGCGCCAGCAGCCCCTCCGGGACAGGCTTTTCCGAGCAGTACTTC.

This sequence joins TRBV7-2 and TRBJ2-2, with 10 nucleotides matching TRBD2. Germline V gene sequence: CDR1 SGHTA, CDR2 FQGNSA. With V trimmed by 5 bases and J by 7 bases, 10 bases remained unmatched. The CDR3 runs to 16 residues. Here the CDR3 reads CASSPLAGGGDGELFF. The CDR3 nucleotides read TGTGCCAGCAGCCCATTAGCGGGAGGAGGTGACGGGGAGCTGTTTTTT. Supplemented by reference TRBV7-2 and TRBJ2-2, the full variable domain reads GAGVSQSPSNKVTEKGKDVELRCDPISGHTALYWYRQSLGQGLEFLIYFQGNSAPDKSGLPSDRFSAERTGGSVSTLTIQRTQQEDSAVYLCASSPLAGGGDGELFFGEGSRLTVL.

V and J are TRBV9 and TRBJ1-1; possibly TRBD1 for D (6 bases). Trimming cost V 3 bases and J 5 bases, with 11 bases left between them. CDR3 length equals 13 residues. Germline V CDR1 and CDR2: SGDLS, YYNGEE. The CDR3 here is CASSAYRETEAFF. The CDR3 DNA follows: TGTGCCAGCAGCGCGTACAGGGAGACTGAAGCTTTCTTT. Combining the CDR3 with reference TRBV9 and TRBJ1-1 gives the whole variable domain DSGVTQTPKHLITATGQRVTLRCSPRSGDLSVYWYQQSLDQGLQFLIQYYNGEERAKGNILERFSAQQFPDLHSELNLSSLELGDSALYFCASSAYRETEAFFGQGTRLTVV.

In this sample, this clonotype turned up many times. Relative to the germline gene, one junction end is altered; a read error may explain this. This rearrangement joins TRBV5-1 to TRBJ2-3; D unclear. Germline assignment: CDR1 SGHRS and CDR2 YFSETQ. This CDR3 region has 12 residues. This CDR3 is CASSLVGDTQYF. The CDR3 nucleotides read TGTGCCAGCAGCTTAGTTGGGGATACGCAGTATTTT.

This clonotype appeared many times. The J gene is TRBJ2-5, the V gene TRBV10-3, with D perhaps TRBD2 (7 bases). Per germline, CDR1 ENHRY and CDR2 SYGVKD. V was trimmed by 4 bases and J by 3 bases, leaving 12 bases between them. CDR3 length: 14 residues. CDR3 amino acids: CAISARGAEETQYF. The CDR3 nucleotides read TGTGCCATCAGTGCCCGGGGGGCGGAAGAGACCCAGTACTTC.

This clonotype was found a few times. The J gene is TRBJ1-2, the V gene TRBV9, with D possibly being TRBD1 (6 bases). CDR3 length: 15 amino acids. Trimming left V 1 base short and J 2 bases short, with 12 bases between. Looked up from germline, CDR1 is SGDLS and CDR2 is YYNGEE. CDR3 nucleotides: TGTGCCAGCAGCGTAAAAGAGGGGACAAACTATGGCTACACCTTC. Encoded protein: CASSVKEGTNYGYTF.

In this sample, this clonotype turned up a few times. This chain links TRBV30 with TRBJ2-3, with unresolved D. V lost 2 bases and J 3 bases, leaving 9 bases between the germline ends. Germline loops: CDR1 GTSNPN, CDR2 SVGIG (reference sequence). This CDR3 spans 13 amino acids. CDR3 amino acids: CAWSRGRTDTQYF. The CDR3 nucleotides read TGTGCCTGGAGTCGAGGTCGGACAGATACGCAGTATTTT.

This clonotype was found a few times. This chain joins TRBV20-1 and TRBJ2-1; unclear D gene. The V end lost 1 base, the J end lost 10 bases, and 5 bases lay between the germline ends. CDR1 and CDR2 from the germline V gene are DFQATT and SNEGSKA (reference sequence). The CDR3 has 10 amino acids. CDR3: CSARVEEQFF. The CDR3, as DNA: TGCAGTGCTAGAGTTGAGGAGCAGTTCTTC.

This clonotype was observed a few times. The rearrangement links TRBV20-1 to TRBJ1-2; 8 bases are shared with TRBD1. Germline V gene sequence: CDR1 DFQATT, CDR2 SNEGSKA (reference sequence). Losses at the gene ends were 0 bases for V and 3 bases for J; bases not matched to a gene: 6. This CDR3 has 15 residues. CDR3 in DNA: TGCAGTGCTAGAGATGGACAGGGCCGTCACTATGGCTACACCTTC. This codes for CSARDGQGRHYGYTF.

In this sample, this clonotype turned up a few times. This rearrangement joins TRBV4-3 to TRBJ2-6, with 11 bases lining up with TRBD1. Germline CDR1 reads LGHNA; CDR2 reads YSLEER. The CDR3 runs 17 residues. J lost 5 bases, V lost 4 bases, and 7 bases had no gene match. The CDR3 is CASSPGTGGNWANVLTF. The CDR3 region has the DNA TGCGCCAGCAGCCCCGGGACAGGGGGGAATTGGGCCAACGTCCTGACTTTC.

Here the CDR3 DNA reads TGTGCCAGCAGCCCGGACTACAAAAACATTCAGTACTTC. It specifies CASSPDYKNIQYF. The chain couples TRBV7-2 to TRBJ2-4, with TRBD2 as a possible D gene (6 bases). The CDR3 is 13 amino acids. The V gene lost 5 bases and the J gene lost 3 bases, with 8 bases spanning the gap. From germline, CDR1 is SGHTA and CDR2 FQGNSA.

The chain combines TRBV10-2 with TRBJ2-7; D unresolved. Between the trimmed V and J ends, which lost 6 bases and 3 bases, there was a span of 15 bases. Per germline, CDR1 WSHSY and CDR2 SAAADI. The CDR3 contains 14 residues. The chain's CDR3 is CASRPEDPGYEQYF. The CDR3 DNA reads TGCGCCAGCAGACCCGAGGACCCTGGCTACGAGCAGTACTTC.

This clonotype was detected ten times or more. The chain is built from TRBV27 and TRBJ2-2; tentative D call: TRBD2 (6 bases). Between the trimmed V and J ends, which lost 2 bases and 5 bases, there was a span of 15 bases. The CDR3 consists of 16 residues. The germline V gene encodes CDR1 MNHEY and CDR2 SMNVEV (reference sequence). CDR3 nucleotides: TGTGCCAGCAGTTTAAGATGGGGTGGGAGGACCGGGGAGCTGTTTTTT. Translating it yields CASSLRWGGRTGELFF.

The rearrangement links TRBV20-1 to TRBJ2-3; 8 positions match TRBD2. Germline assignment: CDR1 DFQATT and CDR2 SNEGSKA (reference sequence). This CDR3 is built from 11 residues. CDR3 loop: CGGLATDTQYF. For the CDR3, the DNA is TGCGGCGGACTAGCCACAGATACGCAGTATTTT.

This clonotype was recorded many times. The chain recombines TRBV7-2 with TRBJ1-5; D gene ambiguous. Germline assignment: CDR1 SGHTA and CDR2 FQGNSA. This CDR3 is 17 amino acids long. V gave up 5 bases and J gave up 9 bases, with 26 bases separating them. CDR3 in DNA: TGTGCCAGCAGCCTCACCGTCCGTTCGGCCGGAGGGAGGCCCCAGCATTTT. Translated, it gives CASSLTVRSAGGRPQHF.

In its sample, this clonotype was seen many times. The chain has TRBV7-2 and TRBJ2-1; 9 bases are a match to TRBD1. Unmatched junction bases numbered 8, after V lost 4 bases and J lost 4 bases. CDR1 is SGHTA and CDR2 is FQGNSA in the germline V gene. CDR3 length: 16 residues. CDR3: CASSYAAGTGYNEQFF. In DNA form, the CDR3 reads TGTGCCAGCAGCTACGCGGCGGGGACAGGGTACAATGAGCAGTTCTTC.

This clonotype was found many times. This chain links TRBV7-2 with TRBJ2-1; possibly TRBD2 for D (5 bases). The CDR3 has 15 residues. V shed 3 bases and J shed 1 base, with 10 bases lying between them. Per germline, CDR1 SGHTA and CDR2 FQGNSA. The CDR3 coding sequence is TGTGCCAGCAGCTTGGGAGTAGTATCCTACAATGAGCAGTTCTTC. This encodes CASSLGVVSYNEQFF.

This clonotype was detected many times. This rearrangement joins TRBV20-1 to TRBJ2-3; D is unclear. Germline CDR1 is DFQATT and CDR2 is SNEGSKA (reference sequence). The ends were cut back, 1 base at V and 0 bases at J, with 14 bases in the middle. The CDR3 totals 16 residues. This CDR3 reads CSARGAPHGSTDTQYF. DNA of the CDR3: TGCAGTGCTAGAGGCGCCCCCCATGGGAGCACAGATACGCAGTATTTT.

This clonotype was seen a handful of times. The V and J genes are TRBV6-2 or TRBV6-3 and TRBJ2-1; 8 bases align to TRBD2. V trimming: 4 bases; J trimming: 8 bases; junction bases outside the gene matches: 7. CDR1 is MNHEY and CDR2 is SVGEGT in the germline V gene. The CDR3 consists of 14 residues. CDR3 in DNA: TGTGCCAGCAGTTTTAGCGGGGAGTTGGATGAGCAGTTCTTC. Protein: CASSFSGELDEQFF.

The V call is TRBV6-5, the J call TRBJ2-3; possibly TRBD2 for D (5 bases). The CDR3 extends over 17 amino acids. Germline CDR1 is MNHEY and CDR2 is SVGAGI. The V end was cut by 0 bases, the J end by 1 base, with 14 bases between. The DNA of the CDR3 is TGTGCCAGCAGTTACTCAGCGAGGAAGGAGGGCACAGATACGCAGTATTTT. Its protein product is CASSYSARKEGTDTQYF.

This clonotype appeared a few times. The chain uses TRBV14 and TRBJ2-4, with unresolved D. V lost 4 bases and J lost 0, with 10 bases in between. The germline V gene has CDR1 SGHDN and CDR2 FVKESK. The CDR3 extends over 15 amino acids. The CDR3 reads CASSPALSAKNIQYF. In nucleotides, the CDR3 is TGTGCCAGCAGCCCTGCTTTATCAGCCAAAAACATTCAGTACTTC.

Only a few counts were recorded for this clonotype. The chain couples TRBV20-1 to TRBJ2-1; D gene ambiguous. The ends were cut back, 0 bases at V and 7 bases at J, with 13 bases in the middle. CDR1 DFQATT and CDR2 SNEGSKA come from the germline V gene (reference sequence). The CDR3 is 14 amino acids. CDR3 sequence reads: CSARDRTTWNEQFF. The CDR3 coding sequence is TGCAGTGCTAGAGATAGGACCACGTGGAATGAGCAGTTCTTC.

Only a few counts were recorded for this clonotype. This chain joins TRBV5-1 and TRBJ2-1, with 7 nucleotides matching TRBD2. The CDR3 consists of 14 residues. The V gene end was trimmed by 2 bases and the J gene end by 6 bases; junction bases not matched to a gene: 5. Germline assignment: CDR1 SGHRS and CDR2 YFSETQ. The CDR3 spells CASSFSAGINEQFF. The CDR3, as DNA: TGCGCCAGCAGCTTCTCAGCGGGGATCAATGAGCAGTTCTTC.

This chain joins TRBV10-2 and TRBJ2-7; the D is unclear. In germline, CDR1 is WSHSY, CDR2 SAAADI. The CDR3 is 12 residues long. Trimming cost V 9 bases and J 2 bases, with 11 bases left between them. The CDR3 coding sequence is TGCGCCAGTCGTCTAGACGCCTACGAGCAGTACTTC. This encodes CASRLDAYEQYF.

Only a few counts were recorded for this clonotype. This chain links TRBV9 with TRBJ2-1, with TRBD2 matching 8 bases. After removal of 0 bases from V and 2 bases from J, the junction contained 7 bases not matched to a gene. CDR3 size: 17 residues. Germline assignment: CDR1 SGDLS and CDR2 YYNGEE. CDR3 nucleotides: TGTGCCAGCAGCGTAGACAGCGGGAGACAAACCTACAATGAGCAGTTCTTC. This encodes CASSVDSGRQTYNEQFF.

At least ten counts were recorded for this clonotype. The rearrangement joins TRBV5-6 to TRBJ2-5; TRBD1 or TRBD2 may be the D gene (6 bases each). The germline CDR1 and CDR2 sequences are SGHDT and YYEEEE. The CDR3 runs to 17 residues. The germline V and J ends were trimmed by 1 base and 3 bases, with 19 bases remaining between them. This CDR3 is CASSLFGGGTVEETQYF. DNA of the CDR3: TGTGCCAGCAGCTTGTTTGGGGGCGGGACGGTAGAAGAGACCCAGTACTTC.

This clonotype was seen a few times. The chain combines TRBV12-3 or TRBV12-4 with TRBJ2-4; D is unresolved. The CDR3 sequence is 16 residues long. V dropped 3 bases and J dropped 6 bases, with 18 bases sitting between them. The CDR3 here is CASSFPTVRHGNIQYF. CDR3 DNA: TGTGCCAGCAGTTTCCCGACGGTGAGGCATGGAAACATTCAGTACTTC.

This rearrangement joins TRBV19 to TRBJ2-1; 9 bases map to TRBD1. Germline-derived CDR1 and CDR2 are LNHDA and SQIVND (reference sequence). Trimming took 6 bases from V and 1 from J; bases not matched to a gene: 7. This CDR3 contains 16 residues. The CDR3 bases are TGTGCCAGTAGCCCGCTCGGGACAGGGTCCTACAATGAGCAGTTCTTC. It specifies CASSPLGTGSYNEQFF.